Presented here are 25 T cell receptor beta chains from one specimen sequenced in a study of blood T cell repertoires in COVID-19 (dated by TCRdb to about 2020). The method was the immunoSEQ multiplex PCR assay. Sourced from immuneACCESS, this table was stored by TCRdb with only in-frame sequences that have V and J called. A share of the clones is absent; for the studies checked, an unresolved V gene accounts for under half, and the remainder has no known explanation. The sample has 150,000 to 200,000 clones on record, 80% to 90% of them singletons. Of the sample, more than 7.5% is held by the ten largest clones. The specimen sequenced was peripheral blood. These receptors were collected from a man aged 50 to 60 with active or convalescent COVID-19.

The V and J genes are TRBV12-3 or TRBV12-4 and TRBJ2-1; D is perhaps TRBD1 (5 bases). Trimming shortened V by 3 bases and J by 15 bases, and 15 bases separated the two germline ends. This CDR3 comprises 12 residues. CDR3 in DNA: TGTGCCAGCAGTTTTGGGGCCTCGAGTTGGTTCTTC. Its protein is CASSFGASSWFF.

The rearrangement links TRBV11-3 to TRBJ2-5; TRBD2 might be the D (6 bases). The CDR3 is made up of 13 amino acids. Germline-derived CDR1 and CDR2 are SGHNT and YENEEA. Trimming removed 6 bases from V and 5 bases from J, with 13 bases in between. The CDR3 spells CASSSTRRETQYF. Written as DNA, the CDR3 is TGTGCCAGCAGTTCGACTAGGAGGGAGACCCAGTACTTC.

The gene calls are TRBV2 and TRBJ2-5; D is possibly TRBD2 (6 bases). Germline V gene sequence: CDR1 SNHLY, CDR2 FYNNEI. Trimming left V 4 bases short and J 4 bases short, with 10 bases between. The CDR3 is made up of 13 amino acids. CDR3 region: CASSGGDGETQYF. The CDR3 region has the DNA TGTGCCAGCAGTGGGGGGGACGGAGAGACCCAGTACTTC.

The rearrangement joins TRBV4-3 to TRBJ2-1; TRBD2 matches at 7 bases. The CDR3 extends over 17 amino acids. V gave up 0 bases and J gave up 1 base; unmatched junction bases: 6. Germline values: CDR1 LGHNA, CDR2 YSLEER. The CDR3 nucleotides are TGCGCCAGCAGCCAAGATCGCCTAGCGGTTTCCTACAATGAGCAGTTCTTC. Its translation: CASSQDRLAVSYNEQFF.

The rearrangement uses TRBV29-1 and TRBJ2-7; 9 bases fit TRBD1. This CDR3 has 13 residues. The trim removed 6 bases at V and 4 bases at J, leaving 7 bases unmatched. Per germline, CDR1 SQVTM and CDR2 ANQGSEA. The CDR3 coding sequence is TGCAGCGTAGCAGGGACAGGGCAGTACGAGCAGTACTTC. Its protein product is CSVAGTGQYEQYF.

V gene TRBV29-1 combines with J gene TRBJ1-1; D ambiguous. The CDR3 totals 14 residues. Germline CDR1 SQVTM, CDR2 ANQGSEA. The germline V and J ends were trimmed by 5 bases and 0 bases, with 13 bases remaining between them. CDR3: CSVPPGSLNTEAFF. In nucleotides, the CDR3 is TGCAGCGTTCCTCCTGGCAGTCTGAACACTGAAGCTTTCTTT.

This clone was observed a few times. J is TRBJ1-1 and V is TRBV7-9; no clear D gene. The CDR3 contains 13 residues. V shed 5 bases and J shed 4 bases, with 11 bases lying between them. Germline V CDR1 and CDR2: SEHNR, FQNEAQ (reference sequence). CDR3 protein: CASSPRVSTEAFF. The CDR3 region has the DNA TGTGCCAGCAGCCCGAGGGTGTCCACTGAAGCTTTCTTT.

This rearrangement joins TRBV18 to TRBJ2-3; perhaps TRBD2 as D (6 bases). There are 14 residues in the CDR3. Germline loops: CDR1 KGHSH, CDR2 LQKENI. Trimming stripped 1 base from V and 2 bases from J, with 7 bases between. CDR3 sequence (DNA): TGTGCCAGCTCACCACGGGACTTCACAGATACGCAGTATTTT. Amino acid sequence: CASSPRDFTDTQYF.

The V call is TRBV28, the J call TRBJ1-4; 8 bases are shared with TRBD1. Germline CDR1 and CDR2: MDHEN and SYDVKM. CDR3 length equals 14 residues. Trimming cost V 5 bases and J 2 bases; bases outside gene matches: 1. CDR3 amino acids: CASSTGGTNEKLFF. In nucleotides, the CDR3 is TGTGCCAGCAGTACAGGGGGTACTAATGAAAAACTGTTTTTT.

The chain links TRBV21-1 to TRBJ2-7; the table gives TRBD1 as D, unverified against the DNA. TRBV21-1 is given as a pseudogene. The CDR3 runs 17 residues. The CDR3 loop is CASSKGDRVRGGSEQYF. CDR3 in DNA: TGTGCCAGCAGCAAAGGGGACAGGGTTCGGGGAGGTAGCGAGCAGTACTTC.

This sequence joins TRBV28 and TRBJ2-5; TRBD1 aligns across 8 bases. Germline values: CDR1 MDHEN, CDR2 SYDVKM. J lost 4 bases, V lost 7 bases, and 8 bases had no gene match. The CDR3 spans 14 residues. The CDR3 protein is CASIGQGAVETQYF. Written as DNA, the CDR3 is TGTGCCAGCATCGGACAGGGAGCTGTAGAGACCCAGTACTTC.

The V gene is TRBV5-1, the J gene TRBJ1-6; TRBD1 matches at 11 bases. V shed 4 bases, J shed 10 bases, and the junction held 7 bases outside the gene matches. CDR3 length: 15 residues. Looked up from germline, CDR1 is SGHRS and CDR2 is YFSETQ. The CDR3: CASSLRTGGESPLHF. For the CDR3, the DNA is TGCGCCAGCAGCCTACGGACAGGGGGCGAGTCACCCCTCCACTTT.

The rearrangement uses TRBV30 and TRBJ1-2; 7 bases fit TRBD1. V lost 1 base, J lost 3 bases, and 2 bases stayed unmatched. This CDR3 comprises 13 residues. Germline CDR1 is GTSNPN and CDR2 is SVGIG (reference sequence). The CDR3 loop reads CAWSGQGDYGYTF. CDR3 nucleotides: TGTGCCTGGAGTGGACAGGGCGACTATGGCTACACCTTC. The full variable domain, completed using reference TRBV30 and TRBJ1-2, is SQTIHQWPATLVQPVGSPLSLECTVEGTSNPNLYWYRQAAGRGLQLLFYSVGIGQISSEVPQNLSASRPQDRQFILSSKKLLLSDSGFYLCAWSGQGDYGYTFGSGTRLTVV.

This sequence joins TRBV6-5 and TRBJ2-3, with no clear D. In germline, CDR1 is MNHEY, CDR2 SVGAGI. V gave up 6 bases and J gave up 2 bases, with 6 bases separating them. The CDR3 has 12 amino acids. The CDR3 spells CASRSLTDTQYF. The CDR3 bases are TGTGCCAGCAGAAGCCTCACAGATACGCAGTATTTT.

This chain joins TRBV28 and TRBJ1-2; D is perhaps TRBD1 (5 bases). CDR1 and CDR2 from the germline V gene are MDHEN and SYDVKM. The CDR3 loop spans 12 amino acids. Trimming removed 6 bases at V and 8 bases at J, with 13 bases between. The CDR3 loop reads CASRNQGRGYTF. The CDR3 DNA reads TGTGCCAGCAGAAATCAGGGTCGAGGCTACACCTTC.

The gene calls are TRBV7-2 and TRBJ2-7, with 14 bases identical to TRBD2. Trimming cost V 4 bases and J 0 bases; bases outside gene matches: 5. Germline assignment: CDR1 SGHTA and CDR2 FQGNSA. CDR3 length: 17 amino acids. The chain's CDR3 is CASSYGTSGGFSYEQYF. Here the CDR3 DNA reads TGTGCCAGCAGCTACGGGACTAGCGGGGGCTTCTCCTACGAGCAGTACTTC.

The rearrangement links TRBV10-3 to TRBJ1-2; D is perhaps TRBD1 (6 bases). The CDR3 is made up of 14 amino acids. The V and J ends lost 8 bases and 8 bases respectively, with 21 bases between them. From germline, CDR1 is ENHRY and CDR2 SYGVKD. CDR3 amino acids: CAIESTGGEKGYTF. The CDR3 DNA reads TGTGCCATCGAGTCGACAGGTGGGGAGAAAGGCTACACCTTC.

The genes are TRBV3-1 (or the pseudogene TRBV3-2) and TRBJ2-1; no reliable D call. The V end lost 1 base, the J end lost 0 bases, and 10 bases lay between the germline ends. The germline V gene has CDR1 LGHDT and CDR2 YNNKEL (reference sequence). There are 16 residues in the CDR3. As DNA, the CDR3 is TGTGCCAGCAGCCAAGGTTCAGGAATCTCCTACAATGAGCAGTTCTTC. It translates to CASSQGSGISYNEQFF.

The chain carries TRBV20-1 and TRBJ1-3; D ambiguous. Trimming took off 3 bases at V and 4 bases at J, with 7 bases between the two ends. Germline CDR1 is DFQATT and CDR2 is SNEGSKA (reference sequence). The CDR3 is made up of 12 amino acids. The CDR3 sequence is CSASIQGNTIYF. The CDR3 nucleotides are TGCAGTGCTAGTATCCAGGGAAACACCATATATTTT.

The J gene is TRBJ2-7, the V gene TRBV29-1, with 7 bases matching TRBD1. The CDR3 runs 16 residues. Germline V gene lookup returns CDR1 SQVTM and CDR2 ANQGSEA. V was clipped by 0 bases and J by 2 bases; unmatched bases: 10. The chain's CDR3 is CSVEDVGTVYPYEQYF. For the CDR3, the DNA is TGCAGCGTTGAAGATGTTGGGACAGTTTACCCCTACGAGCAGTACTTC.

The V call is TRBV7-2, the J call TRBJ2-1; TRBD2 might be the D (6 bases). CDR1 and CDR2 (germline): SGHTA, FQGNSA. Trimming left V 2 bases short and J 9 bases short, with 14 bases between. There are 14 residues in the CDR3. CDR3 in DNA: TGTGCCAGCAGCTTAATCGGCGGGGCGAGTGAGCAGTTCTTC. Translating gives CASSLIGGASEQFF. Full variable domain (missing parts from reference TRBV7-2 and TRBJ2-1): GAGVSQSPSNKVTEKGKDVELRCDPISGHTALYWYRQSLGQGLEFLIYFQGNSAPDKSGLPSDRFSAERTGGSVSTLTIQRTQQEDSAVYLCASSLIGGASEQFFGPGTRLTVL.

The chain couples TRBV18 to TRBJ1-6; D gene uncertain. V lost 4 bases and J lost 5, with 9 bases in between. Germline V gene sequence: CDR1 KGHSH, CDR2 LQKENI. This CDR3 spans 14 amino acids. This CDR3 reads CASSQDINNSPLHF. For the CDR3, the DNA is TGTGCCAGCTCACAAGACATAAATAATTCACCCCTCCACTTT.

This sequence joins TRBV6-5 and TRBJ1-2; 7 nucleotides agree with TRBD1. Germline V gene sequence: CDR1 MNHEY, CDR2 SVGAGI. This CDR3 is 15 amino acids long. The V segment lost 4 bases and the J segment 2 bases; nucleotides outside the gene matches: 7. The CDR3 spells CASSSPAQGNYGYTF. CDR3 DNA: TGTGCCAGCAGTTCCCCCGCACAGGGGAACTATGGCTACACCTTC.

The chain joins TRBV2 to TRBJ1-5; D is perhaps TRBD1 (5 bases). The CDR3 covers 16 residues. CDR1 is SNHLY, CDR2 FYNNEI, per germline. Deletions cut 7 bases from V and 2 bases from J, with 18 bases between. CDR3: CASTKGAEGGNQPQHF. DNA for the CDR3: TGTGCCAGCACCAAAGGGGCCGAAGGCGGCAATCAGCCCCAGCATTTT. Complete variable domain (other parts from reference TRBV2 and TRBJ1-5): EPEVTQTPSHQVTQMGQEVILRCVPISNHLYFYWYRQILGQKVEFLVSFYNNEISEKSEIFDDQFSVERPDGSNFTLKIRSTKLEDSAMYFCASTKGAEGGNQPQHFGDGTRLSIL.

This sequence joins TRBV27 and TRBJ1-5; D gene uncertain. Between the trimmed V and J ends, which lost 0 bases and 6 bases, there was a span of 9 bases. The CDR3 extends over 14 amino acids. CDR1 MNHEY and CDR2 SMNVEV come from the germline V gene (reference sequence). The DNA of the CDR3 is TGTGCCAGCAGTTTATCGCAGGCCGGTCAGCCCCAGCATTTT. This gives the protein CASSLSQAGQPQHF.